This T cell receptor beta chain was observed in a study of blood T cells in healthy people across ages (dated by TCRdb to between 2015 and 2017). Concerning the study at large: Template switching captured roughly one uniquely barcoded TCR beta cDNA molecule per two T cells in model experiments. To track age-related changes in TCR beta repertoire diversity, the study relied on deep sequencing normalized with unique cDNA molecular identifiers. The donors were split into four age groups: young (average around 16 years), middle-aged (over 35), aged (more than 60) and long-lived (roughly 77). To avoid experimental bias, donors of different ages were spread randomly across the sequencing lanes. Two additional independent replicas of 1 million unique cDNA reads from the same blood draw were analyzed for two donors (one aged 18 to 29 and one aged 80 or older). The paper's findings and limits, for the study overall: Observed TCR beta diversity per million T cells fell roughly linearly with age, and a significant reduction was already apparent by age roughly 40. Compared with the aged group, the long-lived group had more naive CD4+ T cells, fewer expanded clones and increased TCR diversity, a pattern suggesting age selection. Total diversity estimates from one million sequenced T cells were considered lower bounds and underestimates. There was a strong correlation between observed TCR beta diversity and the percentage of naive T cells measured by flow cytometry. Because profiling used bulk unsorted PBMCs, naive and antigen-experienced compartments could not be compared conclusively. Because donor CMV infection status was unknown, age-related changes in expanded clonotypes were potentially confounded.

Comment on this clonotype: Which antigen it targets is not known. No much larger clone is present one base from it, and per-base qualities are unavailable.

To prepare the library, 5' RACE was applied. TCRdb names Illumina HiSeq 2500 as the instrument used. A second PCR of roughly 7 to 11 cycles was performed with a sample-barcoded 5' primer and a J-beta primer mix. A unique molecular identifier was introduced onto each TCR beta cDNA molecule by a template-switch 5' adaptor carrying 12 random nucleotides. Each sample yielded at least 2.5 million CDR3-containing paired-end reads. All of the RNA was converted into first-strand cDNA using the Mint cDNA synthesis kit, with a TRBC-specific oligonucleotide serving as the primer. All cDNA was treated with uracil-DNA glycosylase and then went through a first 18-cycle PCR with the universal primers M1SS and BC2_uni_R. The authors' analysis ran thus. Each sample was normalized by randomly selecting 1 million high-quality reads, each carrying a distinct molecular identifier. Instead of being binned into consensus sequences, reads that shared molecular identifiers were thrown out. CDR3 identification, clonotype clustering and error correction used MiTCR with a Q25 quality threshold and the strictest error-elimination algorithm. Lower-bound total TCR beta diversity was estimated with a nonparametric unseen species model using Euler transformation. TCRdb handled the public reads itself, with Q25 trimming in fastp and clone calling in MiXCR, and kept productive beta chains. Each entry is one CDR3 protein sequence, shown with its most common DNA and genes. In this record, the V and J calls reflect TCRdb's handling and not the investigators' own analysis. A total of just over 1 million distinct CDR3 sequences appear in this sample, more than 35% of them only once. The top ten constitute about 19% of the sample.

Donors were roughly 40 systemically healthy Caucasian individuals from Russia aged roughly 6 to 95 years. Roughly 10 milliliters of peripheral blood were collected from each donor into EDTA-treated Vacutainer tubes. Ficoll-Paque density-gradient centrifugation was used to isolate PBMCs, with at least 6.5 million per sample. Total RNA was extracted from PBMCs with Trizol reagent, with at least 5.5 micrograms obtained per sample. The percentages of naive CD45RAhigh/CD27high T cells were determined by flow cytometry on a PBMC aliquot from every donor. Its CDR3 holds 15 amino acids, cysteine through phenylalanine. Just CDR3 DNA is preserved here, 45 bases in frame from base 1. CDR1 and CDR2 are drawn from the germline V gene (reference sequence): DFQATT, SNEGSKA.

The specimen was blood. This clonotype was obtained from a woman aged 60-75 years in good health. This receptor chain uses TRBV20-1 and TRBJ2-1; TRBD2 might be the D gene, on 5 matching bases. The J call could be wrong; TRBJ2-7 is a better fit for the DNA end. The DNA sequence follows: TGCAGTGCTCGCATTCCCGGACCAGACTACAATGAGCAGTACTTC. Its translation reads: CSARIPGPDYNEQYF.